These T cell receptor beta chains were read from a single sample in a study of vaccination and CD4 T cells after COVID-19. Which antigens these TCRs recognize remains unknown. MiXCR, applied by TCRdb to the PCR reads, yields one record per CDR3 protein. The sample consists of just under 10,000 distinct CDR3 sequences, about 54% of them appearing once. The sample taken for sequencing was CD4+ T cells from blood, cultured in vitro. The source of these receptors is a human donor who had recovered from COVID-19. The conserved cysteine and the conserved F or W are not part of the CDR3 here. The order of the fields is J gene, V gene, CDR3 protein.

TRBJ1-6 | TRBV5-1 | ASSFLYGQANSPLH
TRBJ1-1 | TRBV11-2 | ASNPGPGNTEAF
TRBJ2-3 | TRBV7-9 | ASSLTTGGIGDTQY
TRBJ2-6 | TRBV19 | ATHPGTAGNVLT
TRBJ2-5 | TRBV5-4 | ASSSDRAITGGQETQY
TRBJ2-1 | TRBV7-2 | ASSLEVAGLF
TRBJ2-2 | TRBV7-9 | ASSRDTQTGELF
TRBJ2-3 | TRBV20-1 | SAPRLAGGLDTQY
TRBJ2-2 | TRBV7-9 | ASNKRTVNTGELF
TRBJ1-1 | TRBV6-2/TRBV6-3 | ASSYSGISEGGSTEAF
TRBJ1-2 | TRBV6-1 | ASSRDAPGLFNYGYT
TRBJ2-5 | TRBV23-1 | ASSLTELGETQY
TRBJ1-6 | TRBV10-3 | AISESIAVPGSSLH
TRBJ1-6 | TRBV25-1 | ASSLLGANSPLH
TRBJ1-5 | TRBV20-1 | SARGIFGQPQH
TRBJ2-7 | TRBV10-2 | ACPGVPEQY
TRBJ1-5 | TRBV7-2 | ASSLGGAGTYSNQPQH
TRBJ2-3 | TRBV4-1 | ASSLQEGITDTQY
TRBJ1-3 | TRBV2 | ASSVAGPAHLRSGNTIY
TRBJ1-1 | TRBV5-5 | ASSLVGPRDGGNTEAF
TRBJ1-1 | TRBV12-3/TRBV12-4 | ASSFDFGNTEAF
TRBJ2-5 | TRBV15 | ATSREFPILAGGQETQY
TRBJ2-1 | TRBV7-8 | ASSTRGLAGDNEQF
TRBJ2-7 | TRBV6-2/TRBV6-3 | ASSYTRGQY
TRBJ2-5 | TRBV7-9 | ASSLAQGGVRGETQY
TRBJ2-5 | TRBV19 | ASSTRQGIGLQETQY
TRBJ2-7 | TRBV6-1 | ASSLWTSGGNYEQY
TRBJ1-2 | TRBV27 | ASSLRQHNYGYT